This paragraph covers one T cell receptor beta chain sequence. Measured with immunoSEQ multiplex PCR; TCRdb has only the in-frame clones, and not every one. The sample holds roughly 170,000 clones; roughly 86% are singletons and the top ten take approximately 2.5%. This sample is drawn from a study of blood T cell repertoires in COVID-19. Study details: Samples came from the United States, Italy and Spain, spanning acute and convalescent COVID-19. T cells, B-cell-depleted T cells, or PBMCs supplied cDNA or gDNA.

Trimming pared 2 bases from V and 3 bases from J, leaving 12 bases between. From germline, CDR1 is SGHKS and CDR2 YYEKEE (reference sequence). The CDR3 runs to 14 residues. V and J are TRBV5-5 and TRBJ2-7; D perhaps matches TRBD1 (5 bases). The specimen sequenced was peripheral blood. The sequence was obtained from a man aged 40-50 years with active or convalescent COVID-19. CDR3 DNA: TGTGCCAGCAGCTTCTTTGCAGGGCACTACGAGCAGTACTTC. It codes for CASSFFAGHYEQYF.